These 22 T cell receptor beta chains share one sample of origin, sequenced in a study of cytomegalovirus exposure and HLA in healthy donors. Vbeta (60) and Jbeta (13) primers were used in the PCR. Profiled with immunoSEQ multiplex PCR; TCRdb holds only in-frame clones, not every one. The profile shows 140,000 to 150,000 clones, approximately 70% of them singletons. Sequencing was carried out using PBMCs. These receptors were taken from a woman in her sixties or seventies in good health and CMV-seropositive.

This chain connects TRBV25-1 to TRBJ1-6, with a tentative D call TRBD1 (5 bases). Germline assignment: CDR1 MGHDK and CDR2 SYGVNS. Trimming stripped 2 bases from V and 3 bases from J, with 14 bases between. The CDR3 sequence is 17 residues long. CDR3 coding DNA: TGTGCCAGCAGTGAAGAAAGTAGCAGGGTCTATAATTCACCCCTCCACTTT. Its protein is CASSEESSRVYNSPLHF.

J is TRBJ1-4 and V is TRBV4-1; no reliable D call. Trimming cost V 1 base and J 5 bases, with 17 bases left between them. Per germline, CDR1 MGHRA and CDR2 YSYEKL. The CDR3 is made up of 17 amino acids. The CDR3 DNA sequence: TGCGCCAGCAGCCAAGTTCTCTTGAGATCCTGGAATGAAAAACTGTTTTTT. Its protein is CASSQVLLRSWNEKLFF.

The rearrangement links TRBV6-1 to TRBJ2-2, with TRBD2 matching over 10 bases. Germline V lookup: CDR1 MNHNS, CDR2 SASEGT. This CDR3 contains 18 residues. V dropped 5 bases and J dropped 0; count of bases not matched to a gene: 9. The CDR3 nucleotides are TGTGCCAGCAGTAAAGGTGAACTAGCGGGATCGAACACCGGGGAGCTGTTTTTT. Encoded protein: CASSKGELAGSNTGELFF.

This chain uses TRBV6-4 with TRBJ2-2; 8 nucleotides line up with TRBD1. With V trimmed by 6 bases and J by 8 bases, 5 bases remained unmatched. The CDR3 covers 13 residues. Germline V CDR1 and CDR2: MRHNA, SNTAGT. CDR3 bases: TGTGCCAGCAGCGAGACAGGGGTTGGGGAGCTGTTTTTT. It encodes CASSETGVGELFF.

The chain employs TRBV2 and TRBJ1-1; maybe TRBD1 (5 bases). Germline V gene sequence: CDR1 SNHLY, CDR2 FYNNEI. Trimming took 4 bases from V and 0 from J, leaving 18 bases between them. The CDR3 is made up of 17 amino acids. Here the CDR3 reads CASSVDRTNPLNTEAFF. The CDR3 nucleotides read TGTGCCAGCAGTGTGGATAGGACAAACCCCTTGAACACTGAAGCTTTCTTT. Looking up the rest from reference TRBV2 and TRBJ1-1 gives the full variable domain: EPEVTQTPSHQVTQMGQEVILRCVPISNHLYFYWYRQILGQKVEFLVSFYNNEISEKSEIFDDQFSVERPDGSNFTLKIRSTKLEDSAMYFCASSVDRTNPLNTEAFFGQGTRLTVV.

The rearrangement uses TRBV5-1 and TRBJ1-2; 7 nucleotides match TRBD1. The CDR3 has 17 amino acids. Looked up from germline, CDR1 is SGHRS and CDR2 is YFSETQ. After removal of 4 bases from V and 1 base from J, the junction contained 13 bases not matched to a gene. In DNA form, the CDR3 reads TGCGCCAGCAGCCCCGGGACAGCCTTTGATAATAACTATGGCTACACCTTC. Encoded protein: CASSPGTAFDNNYGYTF.

The V call is TRBV9, the J call TRBJ1-4, with D hard to call. The germline V gene has CDR1 SGDLS and CDR2 YYNGEE. Trimming left V 4 bases short and J 8 bases short, with 18 bases between. This CDR3 is built from 15 residues. CDR3 protein: CASSSEDAPREKLFF. The CDR3 DNA is TGTGCCAGCAGCTCGGAGGACGCTCCCCGAGAAAAACTGTTTTTT.

J is TRBJ2-1 and V is TRBV5-1, with 8 bases lining up with TRBD2. The CDR3 has 15 amino acids. Germline V gene data show CDR1 as SGHRS and CDR2 as YFSETQ. With V trimmed by 3 bases and J by 3 bases, 5 bases remained unmatched. The CDR3, as DNA: TGCGCCAGCAGCTCCAAGCGGGAGCTCTACAATGAGCAGTTCTTC. Its translation: CASSSKRELYNEQFF.

The rearrangement joins TRBV5-1 to TRBJ1-1; D uncertain. V was pared by 1 base and J by 1 base, with 11 bases between. The germline V gene has CDR1 SGHRS and CDR2 YFSETQ. CDR3 size: 15 residues. CDR3 sequence reads: CASSLNGGENTEAFF. The DNA of the CDR3 is TGCGCCAGCAGCTTGAACGGCGGTGAGAACACTGAAGCTTTCTTT.

The rearrangement links TRBV19 to TRBJ2-7; a possible D gene is TRBD2 (6 bases). The V end was cut by 5 bases, the J end by 3 bases, with 14 bases between. Per the germline V gene, CDR1 is LNHDA and CDR2 is SQIVND (reference sequence). The CDR3 is 14 amino acids. As DNA, the CDR3 is TGTGCCAGTAGTCCACGCGGGACCTACTACGAGCAGTACTTC. This sequence encodes CASSPRGTYYEQYF. Complete variable domain (other parts from reference TRBV19 and TRBJ2-7): DGGITQSPKYLFRKEGQNVTLSCEQNLNHDAMYWYRQDPGQGLRLIYYSQIVNDFQKGDIAEGYSVSREKKESFPLTVTSAQKNPTAFYLCASSPRGTYYEQYFGPGTRLTVT.

The gene calls are TRBV6-4 and TRBJ2-3; weak D call: TRBD1 (6 bases). This CDR3 has 14 amino acids. Looked up from germline, CDR1 is MRHNA and CDR2 is SNTAGT. V was clipped by 5 bases and J by 0 bases, with 9 bases between them. In DNA form, the CDR3 reads TGTGCCAGCAGTCCGACAGGTAGCACAGATACGCAGTATTTT. Protein product: CASSPTGSTDTQYF.

This rearrangement joins TRBV2 to TRBJ2-3, with D uncertain. Per germline, CDR1 SNHLY and CDR2 FYNNEI. The CDR3 is made up of 11 amino acids. With 6 bases removed from V and 4 bases from J, the gap between germline ends came to 5 bases. CDR3 sequence (DNA): TGTGCCAGCAGCCCCTCAGATACGCAGTATTTT. It translates to CASSPSDTQYF.

The CDR3: CASSSQGNEAFF. The CDR3 nucleotides are TGCGCCAGCAGTTCACAGGGGAATGAAGCTTTCTTT. This chain joins TRBV5-1 and TRBJ1-1; the match to TRBD1 covers 7 bases. The CDR3 has 12 amino acids. The germline CDR1 and CDR2 sequences are SGHRS and YFSETQ. V shed 5 bases and J 7 bases; nucleotides not matched to a gene: 5.

The chain has TRBV5-1 and TRBJ2-3; tentative D call: TRBD2 (6 bases). CDR3 length: 15 residues. Trimming cost V 3 bases and J 0 bases, with 11 bases left between them. Germline CDR1 and CDR2: SGHRS and YFSETQ. CDR3 DNA: TGCGCCAGCAGCTCAACCGGGACTAGCACAGATACGCAGTATTTT. Residues: CASSSTGTSTDTQYF. The variable domain in full, with the rest retrieved from reference TRBV5-1 and TRBJ2-3, is KAGVTQTPRYLIKTRGQQVTLSCSPISGHRSVSWYQQTPGQGLQFLFEYFSETQRNKGNFPGRFSGRQFSNSRSEMNVSTLELGDSALYLCASSSTGTSTDTQYFGPGTRLTVL.

The chain combines TRBV10-3 with TRBJ1-3; TRBD1 matches 7 bases. The trim removed 4 bases at V and 0 bases at J, leaving 6 bases unmatched. Germline-derived CDR1 and CDR2 are ENHRY and SYGVKD. The CDR3 totals 16 residues. The CDR3 loop is CAISVGQSDSGNTIYF. CDR3 sequence (DNA): TGTGCCATCAGTGTGGGACAGTCGGACTCTGGAAACACCATATATTTT.

This chain's CDR3 is CASSPQLAVSGANVLTF. The DNA of the CDR3 is TGTGCCAGCAGTCCCCAGTTAGCAGTATCTGGGGCCAACGTCCTGACTTTC. The chain has TRBV28 and TRBJ2-6; D unclear. The germline CDR1 and CDR2 sequences are MDHEN and SYDVKM. V dropped 5 bases and J dropped 1 base, with 15 bases sitting between them. This CDR3 is built from 17 residues. Full variable domain (remainder filled in from reference TRBV28 and TRBJ2-6): DVKVTQSSRYLVKRTGEKVFLECVQDMDHENMFWYRQDPGLGLRLIYFSYDVKMKEKGDIPEGYSVSREKKERFSLILESASTNQTSMYLCASSPQLAVSGANVLTFGAGSRLTVL.

This clone was observed a few times. The chain joins TRBV18 to TRBJ1-1; the D gene is possibly TRBD1 (6 bases). The V end was cut by 3 bases, the J end by 10 bases, with 21 bases between. The germline V gene encodes CDR1 KGHSH and CDR2 LQKENI. The CDR3 is 15 residues long. The CDR3 bases are TGTGCCAGCTCACCCACTACCAATCCACAGGGTAGAGCTTTCTTT. Translated: CASSPTTNPQGRAFF.

This clone was counted only a few times. Within the sample, other DNA sequences also encode this same CDR3. This chain joins TRBV5-1 and TRBJ1-1; perhaps TRBD1 as D (5 bases). Germline V lookup: CDR1 SGHRS, CDR2 YFSETQ. This CDR3 has 13 amino acids. The V end was cut by 4 bases, the J end by 3 bases, with 10 bases between. The CDR3 DNA sequence: TGCGCCAGCAGCCTGGTAGGGGACACTGAAGCTTTCTTT. Translated, it gives CASSLVGDTEAFF. Together with reference TRBV5-1 and TRBJ1-1, the CDR3 gives the full variable domain: KAGVTQTPRYLIKTRGQQVTLSCSPISGHRSVSWYQQTPGQGLQFLFEYFSETQRNKGNFPGRFSGRQFSNSRSEMNVSTLELGDSALYLCASSLVGDTEAFFGQGTRLTVV.

The V call is TRBV7-8, the J call TRBJ1-1; D is perhaps TRBD1 (5 bases). CDR1 SGHVS and CDR2 FQNEAQ come from the germline V gene. CDR3 length equals 15 residues. The V and J ends lost 5 bases and 1 base respectively, with 14 bases between them. In DNA, the CDR3 is TGTGCCAGCAGCCCCCGACCAACAGGGAACACTGAAGCTTTCTTT. Translated: CASSPRPTGNTEAFF.

This sequence joins TRBV28 and TRBJ1-2, with 8 bases matching TRBD1. The V gene end was trimmed by 4 bases and the J gene end by 4 bases; junction bases not matched to a gene: 11. The CDR3 has 16 amino acids. CDR1 is MDHEN and CDR2 is SYDVKM in the germline V gene. Here the CDR3 reads CASSSTGDGSSYGYTF. The CDR3 DNA reads as TGTGCCAGCAGTTCGACAGGGGACGGGAGTAGCTATGGCTACACCTTC.

The rearrangement uses TRBV28 and TRBJ1-5, with D possibly matching TRBD1 (6 bases). The CDR3 runs 16 residues. Germline V gene data show CDR1 as MDHEN and CDR2 as SYDVKM. The germline V and J ends were trimmed by 5 bases and 0 bases, with 14 bases remaining between them. The DNA for the CDR3 is TGTGCCAGCAGTCGGTTCCAGGGGACTAGCAATCAGCCCCAGCATTTT. Its protein is CASSRFQGTSNQPQHF.

This clone was observed a single time. The chain has TRBV19 and TRBJ1-5, with a weak D call TRBD1 (5 bases). The V end lost 5 bases, the J end lost 2 bases, and 10 bases lay between the germline ends. CDR1 and CDR2 (germline): LNHDA, SQIVND (reference sequence). This CDR3 region has 14 residues. DNA for the CDR3: TGTGCCAGTAGTGCGGACACCGGCAATCAGCCCCAGCATTTT. Translated: CASSADTGNQPQHF.